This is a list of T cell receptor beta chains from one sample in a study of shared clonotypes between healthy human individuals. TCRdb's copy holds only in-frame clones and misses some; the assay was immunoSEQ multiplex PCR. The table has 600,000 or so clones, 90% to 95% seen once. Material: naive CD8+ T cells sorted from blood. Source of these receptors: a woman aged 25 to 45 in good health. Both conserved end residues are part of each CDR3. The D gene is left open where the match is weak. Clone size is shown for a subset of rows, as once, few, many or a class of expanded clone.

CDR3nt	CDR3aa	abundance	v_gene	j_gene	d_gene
TGTGCCAGTAGTATCTCCGGGGGAACAGGGGACACCATATATTTT	CASSISGGTGDTIYF	NA	TRBV19	TRBJ1-3	TRBD1
TGTGCCAGCAGCTTGTTCGTGGGCCAGGGGGCAGGAGGCTACACCTTC	CASSLFVGQGAGGYTF	NA	TRBV5-6	TRBJ1-2	TRBD1
TGCGCCAGCAGCCAAGATCTGGAGGAAAAACTGTTTTTT	CASSQDLEEKLFF	NA	TRBV4-1	TRBJ1-4	NA
TGTGCCAGCAGCTTAGCGCTTCCTCCTGGGGCCAACGTCCTGACTTTC	CASSLALPPGANVLTF	NA	TRBV7-8	TRBJ2-6	NA
TGTGCCAGCAGCACCTGGGACAGCCCGAACACTGAAGCTTTCTTT	CASSTWDSPNTEAFF	NA	TRBV2	TRBJ1-1	TRBD1
TGTGCCATCTCCGGAACTAGCGGGAGAGGAAATGAGCAGTTCTTC	CAISGTSGRGNEQFF	once	TRBV10-3	TRBJ2-1	TRBD2
TGTGCCAGCAGCCAAGATTGGGCTAGCCCTGGCAATGAGCAGTTCTTC	CASSQDWASPGNEQFF	NA	TRBV4-2	TRBJ2-1	NA
TGTGCCAGCAGCTTGGGACGGGAAGGCTACACCTTC	CASSLGREGYTF	NA	TRBV5-5	TRBJ1-2	NA
TGTGCCAGCAGCCCTGACCCGGGGACGGCGACCTACGAGCAGTACTTC	CASSPDPGTATYEQYF	NA	TRBV7-9	TRBJ2-7	NA
TGCAGCGTTGAAGTAACCGACATATCCGGGACTAGCGGGAGGTGGCACGAGCGGTACTTC	CSVEVTDISGTSGRWHERYF	NA	TRBV29-1	TRBJ2-7	TRBD2
TGTGCCAGCACTCCTAATCCAGCGGGTCGGGCCTCCTACGAGCAGTACTTC	CASTPNPAGRASYEQYF	NA	TRBV2	TRBJ2-7	NA
TGTGCCAGCAGCATGGGGACAGCTCGGGGGAATGAGCAGTTCTTC	CASSMGTARGNEQFF	NA	TRBV7-9	TRBJ2-1	NA
TGTGCCAGCAGTTTAATCGGAGCGAGCTCCTACGAGCAGTACTTC	CASSLIGASSYEQYF	NA	TRBV27	TRBJ2-7	NA